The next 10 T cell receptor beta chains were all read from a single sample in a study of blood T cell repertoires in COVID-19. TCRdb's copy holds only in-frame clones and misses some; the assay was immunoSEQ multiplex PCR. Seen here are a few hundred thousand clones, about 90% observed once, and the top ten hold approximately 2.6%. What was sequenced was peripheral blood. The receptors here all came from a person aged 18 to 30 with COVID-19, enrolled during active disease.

CDR3 DNA sequence: TGTGCCAGCAGTGAAGCGGGCGGGATATTGTACTTC. This gives the protein CASSEAGGILYF. The genes are TRBV2 and TRBJ2-4, with D possibly matching TRBD2 (6 bases). CDR1 is SNHLY and CDR2 is FYNNEI in the germline V gene. This CDR3 has 12 residues. V was cut by 0 bases and J by 15 bases, with 12 bases left in between.

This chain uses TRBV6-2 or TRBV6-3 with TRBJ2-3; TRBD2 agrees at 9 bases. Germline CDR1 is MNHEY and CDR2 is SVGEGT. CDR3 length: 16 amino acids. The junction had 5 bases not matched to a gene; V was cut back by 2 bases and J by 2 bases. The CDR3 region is CASSYRREGNTDTQYF. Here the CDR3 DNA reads TGTGCCAGCAGTTACCGGCGGGAGGGCAACACAGATACGCAGTATTTT.

The CDR3 bases are TGCGCCAGCAGCCTGAACACAGGTGTGAACACTGAAGCTTTCTTT. It specifies CASSLNTGVNTEAFF. This chain links TRBV5-1 with TRBJ1-1; a weak D match, TRBD1 (5 bases). This CDR3 has 15 residues. Germline values: CDR1 SGHRS, CDR2 YFSETQ. Trimming shortened V by 4 bases and J by 0 bases, and 13 bases separated the two germline ends. Combining the CDR3 with reference TRBV5-1 and TRBJ1-1 gives the whole variable domain KAGVTQTPRYLIKTRGQQVTLSCSPISGHRSVSWYQQTPGQGLQFLFEYFSETQRNKGNFPGRFSGRQFSNSRSEMNVSTLELGDSALYLCASSLNTGVNTEAFFGQGTRLTVV.

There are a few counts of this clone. The DNA of the CDR3 is TGTGCCAGCAGGACAGGGGGCAGGACTGAAGCTTTCTTT. Amino acids: CASRTGGRTEAFF. The chain is built from TRBV12-3 or TRBV12-4 and TRBJ1-1; 10 nucleotides agree with TRBD1. The CDR3 runs to 13 residues. V was pared by 6 bases and J by 5 bases, with 3 bases of the junction left unmatched.

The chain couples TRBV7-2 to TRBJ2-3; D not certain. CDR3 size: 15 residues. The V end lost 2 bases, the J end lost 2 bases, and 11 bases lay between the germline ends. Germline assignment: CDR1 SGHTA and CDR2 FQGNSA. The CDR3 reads CASSLQLLYTDTQYF. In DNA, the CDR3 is TGTGCCAGCAGCTTACAACTTTTATACACAGATACGCAGTATTTT.

DNA of the CDR3: TGCAGCGCAGGGGGGGCTAACTATGGCTACACCTTC. This translates into CSAGGANYGYTF. V usage is TRBV29-1 and J usage is TRBJ1-2; TRBD1 matches at 7 bases. The CDR3 is made up of 12 amino acids. V was clipped by 7 bases and J by 0 bases; unmatched bases: 2. Germline V CDR1 and CDR2: SQVTM, ANQGSEA.

CDR3 sequence reads: CASSYSGVLDEQYF. The CDR3 DNA reads TGTGCCAGCAGTTACTCAGGGGTCCTCGACGAGCAGTACTTC. This rearrangement joins TRBV6-5 to TRBJ2-7; D might be TRBD1 (5 bases). Germline loops: CDR1 MNHEY, CDR2 SVGAGI. There are 14 residues in the CDR3. Trimming removed 0 bases at V and 5 bases at J, with 11 bases between.

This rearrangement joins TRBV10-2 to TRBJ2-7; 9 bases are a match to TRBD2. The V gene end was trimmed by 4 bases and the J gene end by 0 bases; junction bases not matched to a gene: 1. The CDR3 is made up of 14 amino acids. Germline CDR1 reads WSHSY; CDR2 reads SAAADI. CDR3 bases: TGCGCCAGCAGTGGTAGCGGGAGCTCCTACGAGCAGTACTTC. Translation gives CASSGSGSSYEQYF.

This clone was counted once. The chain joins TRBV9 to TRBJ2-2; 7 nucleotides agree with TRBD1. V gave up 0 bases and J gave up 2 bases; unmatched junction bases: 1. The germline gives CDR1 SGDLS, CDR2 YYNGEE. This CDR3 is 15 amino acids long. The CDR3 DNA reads TGTGCCAGCAGCGTAGGGGACAGAAACACCGGGGAGCTGTTTTTT. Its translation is CASSVGDRNTGELFF.

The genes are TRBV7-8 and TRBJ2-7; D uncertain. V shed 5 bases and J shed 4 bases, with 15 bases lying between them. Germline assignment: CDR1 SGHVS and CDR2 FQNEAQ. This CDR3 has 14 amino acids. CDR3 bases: TGTGCCAGCAGCCCGGGTCTAGGTGGGTACGAGCAGTACTTC. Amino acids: CASSPGLGGYEQYF.